One and the same sample provided the 11 T cell receptor beta chains below, sequenced in a study of T cells after yellow fever vaccination. MiXCR was run by TCRdb on the 5' RACE reads, yielding one entry per CDR3 protein. The sample shows about 360,000 distinct CDR3 sequences, approximately 5.7% of them seen only once. Sequencing was performed on PBMCs, taken 5 days after the yellow fever booster vaccination. The source of these receptors is a man aged 25-45 years who received the YFV17D yellow fever vaccine.

The gene calls are TRBV6-2 or TRBV6-3 and TRBJ2-7; the D is unclear. V lost 0 bases and J 6 bases, leaving 12 bases between the germline ends. The CDR3 extends over 14 amino acids. CDR1 is MNHEY, CDR2 SVGEGT, per germline. This chain's CDR3 is CASSYSGSRSEQYF. The CDR3 DNA reads as TGTGCCAGCAGTTACTCGGGATCAAGATCCGAGCAGTACTTC.

This clonotype has a count of ten or more. The gene calls are TRBV6-2 or TRBV6-3 and TRBJ2-3; 13 nucleotides line up with TRBD2. J was trimmed by 5 bases and V by 8 bases; bases with no gene match: 7. Germline V gene sequence: CDR1 MNHEY, CDR2 SVGEGT. The CDR3 sequence is 15 residues long. In DNA, the CDR3 is TGTGCCAGCGTAGGGGGACTAGCGGGACGAGATACGCAGTATTTT. As protein: CASVGGLAGRDTQYF.

This clonotype was found many times. V is TRBV7-3 and J is TRBJ2-2, with D unclear. Germline assignment: CDR1 SGHTA and CDR2 FQGTGA. This CDR3 has 14 amino acids. The V end was cut by 1 base, the J end by 5 bases, with 8 bases between. Here the CDR3 reads CASSLMEGTGELFF. DNA of the CDR3: TGTGCCAGCAGCTTAATGGAAGGGACCGGGGAGCTGTTTTTT.

The chain joins TRBV27 to TRBJ2-5, with TRBD2 identical over 9 bases. V lost 2 bases to trimming and J lost 2 bases; unmatched junction nucleotides: 6. Per the germline V gene, CDR1 is MNHEY and CDR2 is SMNVEV (reference sequence). CDR3 length: 16 amino acids. CDR3 amino acids: CASSLVAGVGQETQYF. DNA for the CDR3: TGTGCCAGCAGTTTAGTAGCGGGAGTAGGTCAAGAGACCCAGTACTTC.

This clonotype appeared many times. The genes are TRBV7-2 and TRBJ1-2; tentatively, D is TRBD1 (5 bases). V was clipped by 4 bases and J by 2 bases, with 11 bases between them. The length of the CDR3 is 14 residues. From germline, CDR1 is SGHTA and CDR2 FQGNSA. In DNA form, the CDR3 reads TGTGCCAGCAGCTCCATGGGACTCAACTATGGCTACACCTTC. It codes for CASSSMGLNYGYTF.

This clonotype was seen ten or more times. CDR3 loop: CASGRAKGPDTQYF. The DNA for the CDR3 is TGCGCCAGCGGGCGGGCGAAGGGCCCAGATACGCAGTATTTT. The genes are TRBV5-1 and TRBJ2-3, with a possible D match to TRBD2 (5 bases). The V gene lost 7 bases and the J gene lost 4 bases, with 16 bases spanning the gap. Germline values: CDR1 SGHRS, CDR2 YFSETQ. The CDR3 is 14 residues long.

The chain couples TRBV12-3 or TRBV12-4 to TRBJ2-1; D is possibly TRBD2 (6 bases). The V and J ends lost 7 bases and 6 bases respectively, with 22 bases between them. This CDR3 has 16 residues. The chain's CDR3 is CASTELLAMRSNEQFF. The CDR3 DNA reads TGTGCCAGCACAGAGCTCCTAGCGATGCGGAGCAATGAGCAGTTCTTC.

J is TRBJ2-5 and V is TRBV5-8, with unresolved D. The CDR3 loop spans 8 amino acids. V was clipped by 9 bases and J by 5 bases, with 2 bases between them. Germline CDR1 is SGHTS and CDR2 is YDEGEE. The DNA for the CDR3 is TGTGCCACCGAGACCCAGTACTTC. Its protein product is CATETQYF.

The CDR3 sequence is CSVVVRGGYTF. Written as DNA, the CDR3 is TGCAGCGTTGTGGTTAGGGGTGGCTACACCTTC. The rearrangement uses TRBV29-1 and TRBJ1-2; possible D gene TRBD1, 5 bases. This CDR3 has 11 amino acids. Germline V gene sequence: CDR1 SQVTM, CDR2 ANQGSEA. Between the trimmed V and J ends, which lost 4 bases and 7 bases, there was a span of 10 bases.

This clonotype was counted at least ten times. The rearrangement uses TRBV30 and TRBJ1-2; no definite D call. The CDR3 consists of 11 residues. Germline lookup yields CDR1 GTSNPN and CDR2 SVGIG (reference sequence). V was trimmed by 4 bases and J by 7 bases, leaving 10 bases between them. CDR3 bases: TGTGCCTGGAATAGAGAAGGTGGCTACACCTTC. Amino acid sequence: CAWNREGGYTF.

This clonotype was observed at least ten times. The chain links TRBV27 to TRBJ2-2; possibly TRBD1 or TRBD2 for D (7 bases each). The V gene lost 5 bases and the J gene lost 4 bases, with 14 bases spanning the gap. Germline CDR1 reads MNHEY; CDR2 reads SMNVEV (reference sequence). CDR3 length: 15 amino acids. CDR3 residues: CASSKTGEGTGELFF. Written as DNA, the CDR3 is TGTGCCAGCAGTAAAACAGGGGAGGGCACCGGGGAGCTGTTTTTT.